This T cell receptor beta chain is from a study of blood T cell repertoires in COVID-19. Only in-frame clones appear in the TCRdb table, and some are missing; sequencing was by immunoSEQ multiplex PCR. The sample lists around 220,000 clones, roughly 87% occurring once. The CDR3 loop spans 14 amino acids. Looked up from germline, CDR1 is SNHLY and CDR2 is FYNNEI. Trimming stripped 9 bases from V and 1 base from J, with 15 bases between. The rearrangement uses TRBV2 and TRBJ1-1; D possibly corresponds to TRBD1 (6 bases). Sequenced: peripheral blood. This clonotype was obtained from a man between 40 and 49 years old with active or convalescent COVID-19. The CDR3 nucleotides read TGTGCCAGTCGCCAGGGGTTCGAGAACACTGAAGCTTTCTTT. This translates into CASRQGFENTEAFF.